This T cell receptor beta chain was identified during a study of blood T cell repertoires in COVID-19. Study overall: Researchers got acute and convalescent COVID-19 samples from the United States, Italy and Spain.

As processed by the authors: From reference gene primer amplification, estimates of nucleated cell counts were derived. TCRdb's copy holds only in-frame clones and misses some; the assay was immunoSEQ multiplex PCR. The V and J calls and clone size were taken over from that table, and D and trimming were inferred from the DNA. The sample has around 200,000 clones; about 88% are singletons. The length of the CDR3 is 16 residues. Germline CDR1 reads MGHRA; CDR2 reads YSYEKL. The junction had 5 bases not matched to a gene; V was cut back by 5 bases and J by 0 bases. This rearrangement joins TRBV4-1 to TRBJ2-1, with TRBD2 matching 9 bases. Material for sequencing was PBMCs or T cells enriched from blood (not recorded which). The receptor's source is a woman in her thirties who had recovered from COVID-19. The CDR3 coding sequence is TGCGCCAGCAGCTACCTAGCGGGGTCCTCCTACAATGAGCAGTTCTTC. It is translated as CASSYLAGSSYNEQFF.